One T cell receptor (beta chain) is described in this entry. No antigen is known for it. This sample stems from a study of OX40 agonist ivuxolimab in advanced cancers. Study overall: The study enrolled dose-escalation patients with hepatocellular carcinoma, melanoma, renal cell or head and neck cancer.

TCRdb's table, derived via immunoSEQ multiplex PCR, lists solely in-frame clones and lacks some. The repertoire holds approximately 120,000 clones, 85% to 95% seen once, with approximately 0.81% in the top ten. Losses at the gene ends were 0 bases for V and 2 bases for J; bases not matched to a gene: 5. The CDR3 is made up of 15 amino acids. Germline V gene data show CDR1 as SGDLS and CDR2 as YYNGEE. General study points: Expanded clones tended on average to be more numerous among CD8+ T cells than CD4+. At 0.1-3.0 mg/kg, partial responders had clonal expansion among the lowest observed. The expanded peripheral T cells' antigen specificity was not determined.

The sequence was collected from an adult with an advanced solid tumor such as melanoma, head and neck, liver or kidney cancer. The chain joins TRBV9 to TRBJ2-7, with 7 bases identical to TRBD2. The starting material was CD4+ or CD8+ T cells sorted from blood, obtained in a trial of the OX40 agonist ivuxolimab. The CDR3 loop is CASSVGAAGAYEQYF. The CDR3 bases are TGTGCCAGCAGCGTAGGGGCGGCGGGGGCCTACGAGCAGTACTTC.